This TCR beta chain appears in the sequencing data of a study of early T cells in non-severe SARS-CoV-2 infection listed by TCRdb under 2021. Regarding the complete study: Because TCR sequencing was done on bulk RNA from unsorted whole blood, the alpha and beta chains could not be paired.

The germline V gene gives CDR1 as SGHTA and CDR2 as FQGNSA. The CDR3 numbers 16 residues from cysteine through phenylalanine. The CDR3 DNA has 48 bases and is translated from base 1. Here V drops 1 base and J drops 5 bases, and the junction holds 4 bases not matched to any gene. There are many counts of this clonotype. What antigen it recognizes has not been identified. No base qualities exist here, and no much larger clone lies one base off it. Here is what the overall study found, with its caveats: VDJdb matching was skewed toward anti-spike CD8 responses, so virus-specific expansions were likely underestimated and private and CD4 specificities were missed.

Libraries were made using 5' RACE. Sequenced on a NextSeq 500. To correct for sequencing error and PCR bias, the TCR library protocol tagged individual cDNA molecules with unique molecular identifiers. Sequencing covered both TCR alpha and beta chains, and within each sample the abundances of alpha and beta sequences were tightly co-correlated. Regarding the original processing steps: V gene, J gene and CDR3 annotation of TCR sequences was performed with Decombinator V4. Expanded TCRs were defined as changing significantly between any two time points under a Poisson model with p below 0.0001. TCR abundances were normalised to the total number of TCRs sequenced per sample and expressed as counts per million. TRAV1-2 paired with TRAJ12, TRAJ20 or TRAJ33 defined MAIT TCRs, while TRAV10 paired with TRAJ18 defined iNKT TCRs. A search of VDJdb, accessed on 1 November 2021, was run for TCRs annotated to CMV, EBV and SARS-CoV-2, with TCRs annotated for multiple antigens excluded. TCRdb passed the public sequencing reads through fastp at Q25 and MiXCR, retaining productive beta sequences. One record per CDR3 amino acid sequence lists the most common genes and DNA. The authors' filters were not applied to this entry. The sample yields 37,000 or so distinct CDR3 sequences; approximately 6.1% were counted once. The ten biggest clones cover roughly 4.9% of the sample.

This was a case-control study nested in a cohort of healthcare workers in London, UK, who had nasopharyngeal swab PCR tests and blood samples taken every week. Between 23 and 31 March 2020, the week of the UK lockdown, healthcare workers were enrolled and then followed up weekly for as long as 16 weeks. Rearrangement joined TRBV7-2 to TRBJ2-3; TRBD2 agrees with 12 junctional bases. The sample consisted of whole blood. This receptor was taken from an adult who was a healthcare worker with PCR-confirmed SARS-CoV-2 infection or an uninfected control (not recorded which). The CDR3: CASSLGLAGVVDTQYF. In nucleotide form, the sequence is TGTGCCAGCAGCTTAGGACTAGCGGGAGTTGTAGATACGCAGTATTTT.